These 28 T cell receptor beta chains were all obtained from the same sample, sequenced in a study of cytomegalovirus exposure and HLA in healthy donors. The study ran its PCR with 60 Vbeta and 13 Jbeta primers. The data were produced by immunoSEQ multiplex PCR, yet TCRdb's version contains in-frame clones alone and is incomplete. This table holds about 67,000 clones, approximately 67% found once. The source material was PBMCs. Receptors originate from a woman in her twenties or thirties in good health and CMV-seronegative.

The chain joins TRBV7-2 to TRBJ1-3; no reliable D call. The length of the CDR3 is 15 residues. V gave up 3 bases and J gave up 3 bases, with 12 bases separating them. The V gene's germline CDR1 is SGHTA and CDR2 FQGNSA. CDR3 DNA: TGTGCCAGCAGCTTGAGACTGGAGCTTGGAAACACCATATATTTT. Its translation: CASSLRLELGNTIYF. Together with reference TRBV7-2 and TRBJ1-3, the CDR3 gives the full variable domain: GAGVSQSPSNKVTEKGKDVELRCDPISGHTALYWYRQSLGQGLEFLIYFQGNSAPDKSGLPSDRFSAERTGGSVSTLTIQRTQQEDSAVYLCASSLRLELGNTIYFGEGSWLTVV.

The chain carries TRBV5-1 and TRBJ1-3; TRBD1 matches at 7 bases. Germline CDR1 is SGHRS and CDR2 is YFSETQ. This CDR3 region has 16 residues. Trimming removed 3 bases from V and 0 bases from J; junction bases left unmatched: 6. As DNA, the CDR3 is TGCGCCAGCAGCTCCACCGGGACAGACTCTGGAAACACCATATATTTT. This gives the protein CASSSTGTDSGNTIYF.

The chain couples TRBV9 to TRBJ1-3; TRBD1 is a possible D gene (6 bases). Deletions cut 4 bases from V and 1 base from J, with 18 bases between. This CDR3 is built from 17 residues. CDR1 and CDR2 from the germline V gene are SGDLS and YYNGEE. DNA for the CDR3: TGTGCCAGCAGCCAGCTCCCGGACAGCCTGTCTGGAAACACCATATATTTT. Residues: CASSQLPDSLSGNTIYF.

This rearrangement joins TRBV7-2 to TRBJ1-5; a possible D gene is TRBD1 (5 bases). V was cut by 3 bases and J by 4 bases, with 10 bases left in between. CDR1 is SGHTA and CDR2 is FQGNSA in the germline V gene. The CDR3 length is 14 residues. CDR3 loop: CASSLVGGNQPQHF. The CDR3 DNA follows: TGTGCCAGCAGCTTGGTGGGGGGTAATCAGCCCCAGCATTTT. Supplemented by reference TRBV7-2 and TRBJ1-5, the full variable domain reads GAGVSQSPSNKVTEKGKDVELRCDPISGHTALYWYRQSLGQGLEFLIYFQGNSAPDKSGLPSDRFSAERTGGSVSTLTIQRTQQEDSAVYLCASSLVGGNQPQHFGDGTRLSIL.

CDR3 nucleotides: TGTGCCAGCAGTTTATCGTCGGACAGGGTATCTGGAACTGAAGCTTTCTTT. It is translated as CASSLSSDRVSGTEAFF. The chain joins TRBV27 to TRBJ1-1; 8 nucleotides line up with TRBD1. Germline assignment: CDR1 MNHEY and CDR2 SMNVEV (reference sequence). J gave up 5 bases and V 0 bases, and 11 bases lay outside the gene matches. CDR3 size: 17 residues.

The gene calls are TRBV4-3 and TRBJ1-6; possibly TRBD1 for D (5 bases). The CDR3 totals 16 residues. Trimming stripped 1 base from V and 10 bases from J, with 17 bases between. Germline V gives CDR1 LGHNA, CDR2 YSLEER. CDR3 region: CASSQVATAVGSPLHF. CDR3 nucleotide sequence: TGCGCCAGCAGCCAAGTTGCGACAGCCGTGGGCTCACCCCTCCACTTT.

V usage is TRBV2 and J usage is TRBJ1-5; D call uncertain. Germline lookup yields CDR1 SNHLY and CDR2 FYNNEI. This CDR3 comprises 15 residues. Deletions cut 1 base from V and 1 base from J, with 8 bases between. CDR3 in amino acids: CASSEGSGSNQPQHF. Written as DNA, the CDR3 is TGTGCCAGCAGTGAAGGGAGCGGGAGCAATCAGCCCCAGCATTTT.

This clone was seen a few times. The rearrangement uses TRBV5-6 and TRBJ2-3; D not certain. V was clipped by 0 bases and J by 0 bases, with 8 bases between them. The CDR3 contains 15 residues. Germline V lookup: CDR1 SGHDT, CDR2 YYEEEE. CDR3 coding DNA: TGTGCCAGCAGCTTGGTCCAGCGTAGCACAGATACGCAGTATTTT. Its protein product is CASSLVQRSTDTQYF.

CDR3 nucleotides: TGTGCCAGCAGCCCTCAATGGCGGGAGAACAATGAGCAGTTCTTC. Amino acid sequence: CASSPQWRENNEQFF. The V gene is TRBV7-9, the J gene TRBJ2-1, with 7 bases fitting TRBD2. The V gene end was trimmed by 5 bases and the J gene end by 5 bases; junction bases not matched to a gene: 9. This CDR3 comprises 15 residues. The germline V gene has CDR1 SEHNR and CDR2 FQNEAQ (reference sequence). The variable domain in full, with the rest retrieved from reference TRBV7-9 and TRBJ2-1, is DTGVSQNPRHKITKRGQNVTFRCDPISEHNRLYWYRQTLGQGPEFLTYFQNEAQLEKSRLLSDRFSAERPKGSFSTLEIQRTEQGDSAMYLCASSPQWRENNEQFFGPGTRLTVL.

The chain recombines TRBV7-2 with TRBJ2-5; D remains unclear. The germline CDR1 and CDR2 sequences are SGHTA and FQGNSA. V lost 1 base and J lost 0, with 6 bases in between. The CDR3 runs to 14 residues. The CDR3: CASSLGGNQETQYF. CDR3 sequence (DNA): TGTGCCAGCAGCTTAGGAGGCAACCAAGAGACCCAGTACTTC. Together with reference TRBV7-2 and TRBJ2-5, the CDR3 gives the full variable domain: GAGVSQSPSNKVTEKGKDVELRCDPISGHTALYWYRQSLGQGLEFLIYFQGNSAPDKSGLPSDRFSAERTGGSVSTLTIQRTQQEDSAVYLCASSLGGNQETQYFGPGTRLLVL.

The chain is built from TRBV6-5 and TRBJ2-7; D is undetermined. V lost 8 bases, J lost 7 bases, and 9 bases lay in between. This CDR3 has 10 amino acids. The germline V gene encodes CDR1 MNHEY and CDR2 SVGAGI. The CDR3 protein is CASGPGEQYF. The CDR3 DNA reads TGTGCCAGCGGTCCCGGGGAGCAGTACTTC.

The chain links TRBV14 to TRBJ1-2, with 8 bases identical to TRBD1. This CDR3 spans 15 amino acids. Losses at the gene ends were 4 bases for V and 0 bases for J; bases not matched to a gene: 4. The germline V gene encodes CDR1 SGHDN and CDR2 FVKESK. CDR3 nucleotides: TGTGCCAGCAGCCTCTCAGGGGGCGCTAACTATGGCTACACCTTC. Protein sequence: CASSLSGGANYGYTF.

This clone was detected only once. The chain employs TRBV29-1 and TRBJ1-2, with D tentatively TRBD1 (6 bases). Trimming removed 6 bases from V and 4 bases from J, with 18 bases in between. This CDR3 has 14 amino acids. Germline lookup yields CDR1 SQVTM and CDR2 ANQGSEA. The DNA of the CDR3 is TGCAGCGTGGGCAGGGGCGCGGTCGGCTATGGCTACACCTTC. It yields the protein CSVGRGAVGYGYTF.

Only a few counts were recorded for this clone. This sequence joins TRBV5-4 and TRBJ1-2; unclear D gene. V lost 3 bases and J 4 bases, leaving 13 bases between the germline ends. This CDR3 is 14 amino acids long. Per the germline V gene, CDR1 is SGHNT and CDR2 is YYREEE (reference sequence). CDR3 residues: CASSSAWEGYGYTF. The CDR3 region has the DNA TGTGCCAGCAGCTCTGCCTGGGAGGGCTATGGCTACACCTTC.

The CDR3, as DNA: TGTGCCAGCAGTGGAAGGACAGATCCCTACGAGCAGTACTTC. Residues: CASSGRTDPYEQYF. V and J are TRBV25-1 and TRBJ2-7; tentatively, D is TRBD1 (6 bases). This CDR3 has 14 amino acids. Germline CDR1 MGHDK, CDR2 SYGVNS. Trimming cost V 4 bases and J 2 bases, with 12 bases left between them.

The V call is TRBV5-1, the J call TRBJ2-7, with D possibly matching TRBD1 (8 bases). CDR1 SGHRS and CDR2 YFSETQ come from the germline V gene. The V gene lost 4 bases and the J gene lost 2 bases, with 16 bases spanning the gap. This CDR3 region has 15 residues. CDR3 nucleotides: TGCGCCAGCAGCCTATTACAGGGGGGGGCCTACGAGCAGTACTTC. This sequence encodes CASSLLQGGAYEQYF.

The chain recombines TRBV28 with TRBJ1-2; perhaps TRBD1 as D (5 bases). V was clipped by 2 bases and J by 4 bases, with 14 bases between them. The CDR3 contains 15 residues. Germline loops: CDR1 MDHEN, CDR2 SYDVKM. CDR3 DNA sequence: TGTGCCAGCAGTTTAGCCGAAGGCAGGGCCTATGGCTACACCTTC. Its translation is CASSLAEGRAYGYTF.

V is TRBV5-1 and J is TRBJ1-6; 7 bases map to TRBD1. Germline CDR1 and CDR2: SGHRS and YFSETQ. V lost 6 bases and J lost 5; bases outside the gene matches: 8. The length of the CDR3 is 15 residues. For the CDR3, the DNA is TGCGCCAGCAAAGACGGACAGGACAATAATTCACCCCTCCACTTT. The encoded protein is CASKDGQDNNSPLHF.

The rearrangement links TRBV7-9 to TRBJ2-3; 8 bases match TRBD2. The CDR3 is 15 residues long. V lost 3 bases and J lost 1; bases outside the gene matches: 3. Germline V gene lookup returns CDR1 SEHNR and CDR2 FQNEAQ (reference sequence). CDR3 DNA: TGTGCCAGCAGCTTGGGGCGGGGGGGCACAGATACGCAGTATTTT. Residues: CASSLGRGGTDTQYF.

This clone was seen once. The chain links TRBV11-2 to TRBJ2-3; D not resolved. The CDR3 spans 16 residues. Trimming left V 1 base short and J 2 bases short, with 13 bases between. Germline CDR1 is SGHAT and CDR2 is FQNNGV. The CDR3 DNA is TGTGCCAGCAGCTTAGGACAAGAGAACCCCACAGATACGCAGTATTTT. It yields the protein CASSLGQENPTDTQYF.

The gene calls are TRBV6-5 and TRBJ1-2; TRBD1 matches at 8 bases. This CDR3 is built from 16 residues. CDR1 and CDR2 (germline): MNHEY, SVGAGI. J was trimmed by 0 bases and V by 0 bases; bases with no gene match: 3. CDR3 nucleotides: TGTGCCAGCAGTTACTCACGGACAGGGTCTAACTATGGCTACACCTTC. Its protein product is CASSYSRTGSNYGYTF.

J is TRBJ2-4 and V is TRBV28; D unclear. Deletions cut 8 bases from V and 0 bases from J, with 5 bases between. The CDR3 spans 12 residues. The germline V gene encodes CDR1 MDHEN and CDR2 SYDVKM. The CDR3, as DNA: TGTGCCAGCTCCCTAGCCAAAAACATTCAGTACTTC. Protein: CASSLAKNIQYF.

This clone was counted only a few times. One end of the junction varies from germline; a read error may be responsible. The V call is TRBV2, the J call TRBJ1-6; D not certain. Germline V lookup: CDR1 SNHLY, CDR2 FYNNEI. This CDR3 region has 17 residues. CDR3 in DNA: TGTTCCAGCAGTGTGCGAGACTATTGTGTTCATAATTCACCCCTCCACTTT. It codes for CSSSVRDYCVHNSPLHF.

The genes are TRBV6-5 and TRBJ2-3; TRBD2 aligns across 11 bases. This CDR3 comprises 13 residues. Germline-derived CDR1 and CDR2 are MNHEY and SVGAGI. The V and J ends lost 6 bases and 8 bases, in that order; junction bases with no gene match: 4. The CDR3 DNA sequence: TGTGCCAGCAGCCTCGGACTAGCGGGTACGCAGTATTTT. It specifies CASSLGLAGTQYF.

The chain is built from TRBV7-9 and TRBJ2-5; 12 bases are shared with TRBD2. Germline CDR1 reads SEHNR; CDR2 reads FQNEAQ (reference sequence). The CDR3 loop spans 16 amino acids. The V segment lost 1 base and the J segment 2 bases; nucleotides outside the gene matches: 2. The CDR3 region has the DNA TGTGCCAGCAGCTTAGGACTAGCGGGGGATCAAGAGACCCAGTACTTC. Its translation: CASSLGLAGDQETQYF.

The chain uses TRBV14 and TRBJ1-2, with a tentative D call TRBD1 (5 bases). Germline CDR1 reads SGHDN; CDR2 reads FVKESK. Trimming stripped 4 bases from V and 1 base from J, with 13 bases between. CDR3 length equals 15 residues. The CDR3 DNA sequence: TGTGCCAGCAGCCCCGTGGGGGGGGTTAACTATGGCTACACCTTC. The encoded protein is CASSPVGGVNYGYTF. Supplemented by reference TRBV14 and TRBJ1-2, the full variable domain reads EAGVTQFPSHSVIEKGQTVTLRCDPISGHDNLYWYRRVMGKEIKFLLHFVKESKQDESGMPNNRFLAERTGGTYSTLKVQPAELEDSGVYFCASSPVGGVNYGYTFGSGTRLTVV.

The V and J genes are TRBV6-6 and TRBJ2-1; D uncertain. V was pared by 6 bases and J by 1 base, with 13 bases between. CDR1 and CDR2 (germline): MNHNY, SVGAGI (reference sequence). The CDR3 contains 15 residues. The CDR3 sequence is CASSQSRGSYNEQFF. The CDR3 region has the DNA TGTGCCAGCAGCCAATCCAGAGGATCCTACAATGAGCAGTTCTTC.

This chain joins TRBV30 and TRBJ1-2, with 8 bases lining up with TRBD1. Germline V gives CDR1 GTSNPN, CDR2 SVGIG (reference sequence). The junction had 3 bases not matched to a gene; V was cut back by 0 bases and J by 6 bases. The CDR3 spans 13 residues. CDR3 residues: CAWSVPDRDGYTF. CDR3 DNA sequence: TGTGCCTGGAGTGTACCGGACAGGGATGGCTACACCTTC.